These T cell receptor beta chains were read from a single sample in a study of OX40 agonist ivuxolimab in advanced cancers. Produced via immunoSEQ multiplex PCR; TCRdb's table is partial and in-frame only. The sample has roughly 56,000 clones; approximately 85% are singletons. The sample was CD4+ or CD8+ T cells sorted from blood, taken in a trial of the OX40 agonist ivuxolimab. The receptors derive from an adult with an advanced solid tumor such as melanoma, head and neck, liver or kidney cancer. Each CDR3 is given with its conserved first and last residue. A D gene is named only where the DNA matches it firmly. Expanded clones get a size class; other rows say once, few or many, or leave the size out.

size: .
V: TRBV18
J: TRBJ1-5
D: TRBD1
CDR3: CASSPGTGASGEAQHF
DNA: TGTGCCAGCTCACCTGGGACAGGGGCCTCAGGGGAGGCCCAGCATTTT

size: .
V: TRBV6-5
J: TRBJ2-5
D: TRBD1
CDR3: CASTRQGAETQYF
DNA: TGTGCCAGCACCCGACAGGGGGCAGAGACCCAGTACTTC

size: .
V: TRBV7-2
J: TRBJ2-3
D: .
CDR3: CASSRRVAADTQYF
DNA: TGTGCCAGCAGCCGGAGGGTTGCGGCAGATACGCAGTATTTT

size: .
V: TRBV19
J: TRBJ2-1
D: .
CDR3: CASNNRDLYNEQFF
DNA: TGTGCCAGTAATAATCGGGACCTGTACAATGAGCAGTTCTTC

size: few
V: TRBV7-6
J: TRBJ2-3
D: TRBD2
CDR3: CASSSPGLAGGRTDTQYF
DNA: TGTGCCAGCAGCTCCCCGGGACTAGCGGGGGGGCGCACAGATACGCAGTATTTT

size: .
V: TRBV13
J: TRBJ1-1
D: .
CDR3: CASSLQGMNTEAFF
DNA: TGTGCCAGCAGCTTACAGGGCATGAACACTGAAGCTTTCTTT

size: .
V: TRBV28
J: TRBJ1-1
D: .
CDR3: CASRLHRNTEAFF
DNA: TGTGCCAGCAGACTTCACAGGAACACTGAAGCTTTCTTT

size: few
V: TRBV6-5
J: TRBJ1-3
D: .
CDR3: CASSGTSSGNTIYF
DNA: TGTGCCAGCAGTGGGACGAGCTCTGGAAACACCATATATTTT

size: .
V: TRBV9
J: TRBJ2-3
D: .
CDR3: CASTFGTFTDTQYF
DNA: TGTGCCAGCACCTTCGGGACTTTCACAGATACGCAGTATTTT

size: .
V: TRBV9
J: TRBJ1-1
D: .
CDR3: CASSVDTANTEAFF
DNA: TGTGCCAGCAGCGTAGATACAGCGAACACTGAAGCTTTCTTT

size: .
V: TRBV7-2
J: TRBJ2-3
D: .
CDR3: CASSPFTDTQYF
DNA: TGTGCCAGCAGCCCCTTCACAGATACGCAGTATTTT

size: few
V: TRBV10-3
J: TRBJ1-2
D: TRBD1
CDR3: CAISPGQGGDYGYTF
DNA: TGTGCCATCAGTCCCGGACAGGGAGGAGACTATGGCTACACCTTC

size: .
V: TRBV4-2
J: TRBJ2-2
D: .
CDR3: CASSQEWEPPTYTGELFF
DNA: TGTGCCAGCAGCCAAGAGTGGGAACCCCCGACCTACACCGGGGAGCTGTTTTTT

size: .
V: TRBV5-6
J: TRBJ1-5
D: .
CDR3: CASSLGLSNQPQHF
DNA: TGTGCCAGCAGCCTCGGACTGAGCAATCAGCCCCAGCATTTT

size: .
V: TRBV4-1
J: TRBJ2-3
D: TRBD2
CDR3: CASSQAGLAGFRADTQYF
DNA: TGCGCCAGCAGCCAAGCCGGACTAGCGGGTTTTCGGGCAGATACGCAGTATTTT

size: .
V: TRBV5-1
J: TRBJ2-4
D: .
CDR3: CASSLGQETDIQYF
DNA: TGCGCCAGCAGCTTGGGTCAGGAAACGGACATTCAGTACTTC

size: .
V: TRBV27
J: TRBJ2-7
D: TRBD1
CDR3: CASSKDRDSYEQYF
DNA: TGTGCCAGCAGTAAGGACAGGGACTCCTACGAGCAGTACTTC

size: .
V: TRBV4-2
J: TRBJ2-1
D: TRBD1
CDR3: CASSPRQGGDDEQFF
DNA: TGTGCCAGCAGCCCACGACAGGGGGGGGACGATGAGCAGTTCTTC

size: .
V: TRBV9
J: TRBJ2-1
D: TRBD2
CDR3: CASSPRLAGGNNEQFF
DNA: TGTGCCAGCAGCCCCCGACTAGCGGGGGGGAACAATGAGCAGTTCTTC

size: once
V: TRBV7-2
J: TRBJ2-2
D: .
CDR3: CASSLRARSNTGELFF
DNA: TGTGCCAGCAGCTTAAGGGCCAGAAGTAACACCGGGGAGCTGTTTTTT

size: .
V: TRBV23-1
J: TRBJ2-6
D: .
CDR3: CASRPARVSSGANVLTF
DNA: TGCGCCAGCCGCCCAGCCAGGGTCAGCTCTGGGGCCAACGTCCTGACTTTC

size: .
V: TRBV7-9
J: TRBJ2-1
D: TRBD2
CDR3: CASSRMAGGLYYNEQFF
DNA: TGTGCCAGCAGCCGTATGGCGGGGGGACTCTACTACAATGAGCAGTTCTTC

size: .
V: TRBV6-6
J: TRBJ2-3
D: TRBD1
CDR3: CASSFRQGDTQYF
DNA: TGTGCCAGCAGTTTCAGACAGGGAGATACGCAGTATTTT

size: .
V: TRBV19
J: TRBJ1-3
D: .
CDR3: CASSIRRDAFSGNTIYF
DNA: TGTGCCAGTAGTATAAGGCGGGACGCATTCTCTGGAAACACCATATATTTT

size: .
V: TRBV9
J: TRBJ1-6
D: TRBD1
CDR3: CASSPGQVDQALHF
DNA: TGTGCCAGCAGCCCCGGACAGGTCGATCAGGCCCTCCACTTT

size: .
V: TRBV6-1
J: TRBJ2-7
D: .
CDR3: CASSSSRDTYEQYF
DNA: TGTGCCAGCAGTTCATCCCGGGACACCTACGAGCAGTACTTC

size: .
V: TRBV2
J: TRBJ1-5
D: .
CDR3: CASSEISSNQPQHF
DNA: TGTGCCAGCAGTGAAATTAGTAGCAATCAGCCCCAGCATTTT

size: .
V: TRBV5-1
J: TRBJ2-3
D: .
CDR3: CASSFSGGRTDTQYF
DNA: TGCGCCAGCAGCTTTAGTGGGGGCAGGACAGATACGCAGTATTTT

size: few
V: TRBV7-8
J: TRBJ1-3
D: TRBD1
CDR3: CASSSGQGNTIYF
DNA: TGTGCCAGCAGTTCGGGACAGGGAAACACCATATATTTT